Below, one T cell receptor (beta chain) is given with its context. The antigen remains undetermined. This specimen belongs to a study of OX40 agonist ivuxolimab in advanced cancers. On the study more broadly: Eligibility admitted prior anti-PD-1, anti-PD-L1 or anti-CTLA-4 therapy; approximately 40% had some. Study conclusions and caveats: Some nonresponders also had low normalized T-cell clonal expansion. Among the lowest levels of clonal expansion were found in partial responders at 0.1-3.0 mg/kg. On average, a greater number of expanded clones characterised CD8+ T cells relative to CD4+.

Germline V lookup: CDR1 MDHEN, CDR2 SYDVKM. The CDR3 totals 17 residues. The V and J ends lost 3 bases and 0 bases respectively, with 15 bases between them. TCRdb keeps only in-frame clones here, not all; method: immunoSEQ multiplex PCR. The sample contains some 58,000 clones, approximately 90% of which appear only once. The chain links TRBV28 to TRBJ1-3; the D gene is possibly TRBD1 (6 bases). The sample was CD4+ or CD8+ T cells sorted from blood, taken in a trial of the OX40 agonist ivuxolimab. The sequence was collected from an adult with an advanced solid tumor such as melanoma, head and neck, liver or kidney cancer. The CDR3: CASSFNGQLISGNTIYF. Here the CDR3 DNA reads TGTGCCAGCAGTTTTAATGGACAGTTAATCTCTGGAAACACCATATATTTT.